Each of the 22 T cell receptor beta chains below was sequenced from the same sample in a study of T-cell reconstitution after alpha-beta-depleted transplantation in children listed by TCRdb under 2016. Libraries were prepared through PCR. The listed sequencing device is Illumina HiSeq 2500. TCR libraries were prepared with molecular barcoding, using unique molecular identifiers to normalize TCRbeta repertoire quantification. TCRdb applied fastp at Q25 and MiXCR to the public reads, then kept only in-frame beta chains. Merged by CDR3 protein, the rows form single entries marked with the most common genes and DNA. Recorded for this sample are some 830,000 distinct CDR3 sequences; 16% of them occurred a single time. Approximately 5% of the sample goes to the ten largest clones. In the paper's terms, the treatment or condition label means: allogeneic hematopoietic cell transplantation with graft depleted of TCRalphabeta T cells and CD19 B cells.

The sample consisted of PBMCs, mostly from graft donor cells, taken 360 days after TCRalphabeta/CD19-depleted stem cell transplant. Receptors were obtained from a male patient younger than 18 who had a stem cell transplant for acute lymphoblastic leukemia, so the T cells may come from the graft donor.

There are a few counts of this clonotype. This chain uses TRBV7-9 with TRBJ2-3; TRBD2 matches at 13 bases. This CDR3 spans 16 amino acids. CDR1 SEHNR and CDR2 FQNEAQ come from the germline V gene (reference sequence). V was pared by 7 bases and J by 5 bases, with 9 bases of the junction left unmatched. The CDR3 region has the DNA TGTGCCAGCACCCCGGGACTAGCGGGACGTGGAGATACGCAGTATTTT. Its protein is CASTPGLAGRGDTQYF.

This sequence joins TRBV7-8 and TRBJ1-5, with D unresolved. The CDR3 has 15 residues. Germline lookup yields CDR1 SGHVS and CDR2 FQNEAQ. V was shortened by 5 bases and J by 0 bases, with 11 bases between the two germline ends. The CDR3 region is CASSTGRNSNQPQHF. The CDR3 bases are TGTGCCAGCAGCACTGGACGGAATAGCAATCAGCCCCAGCATTTT.

This chain joins TRBV12-3 or TRBV12-4 and TRBJ2-1; 12 bases match TRBD2. Losses at the gene ends were 5 bases for V and 4 bases for J; bases not matched to a gene: 6. The CDR3 sequence is 16 residues long. The CDR3, as DNA: TGTGCCAGCAGTCATCTAGCGGGAGGGATATACAATGAGCAGTTCTTC. Its translation is CASSHLAGGIYNEQFF.

The genes are TRBV18 and TRBJ2-6; 9 bases match TRBD1. CDR1 is KGHSH and CDR2 is LQKENI in the germline V gene. V lost 5 bases and J lost 0; bases outside the gene matches: 5. The CDR3 runs 17 residues. CDR3: CASSSGQGLSGANVLTF. CDR3 nucleotide sequence: TGTGCCAGCTCATCCGGACAGGGGCTCTCTGGGGCCAACGTCCTGACTTTC.

The gene calls are TRBV11-3 and TRBJ2-1, with TRBD2 identical over 7 bases. The CDR3 spans 15 residues. V shed 7 bases, J shed 1 base, and the junction held 7 bases outside the gene matches. Germline V gives CDR1 SGHNT, CDR2 YENEEA. CDR3 sequence: CASMAGVRSYNEQFF. The CDR3 DNA sequence: TGTGCCAGCATGGCGGGAGTTAGGTCCTACAATGAGCAGTTCTTC.

This clonotype was recorded many times. V gene TRBV5-1 combines with J gene TRBJ2-5; 8 bases align to TRBD2. The CDR3 totals 15 residues. V was pared by 2 bases and J by 2 bases, with 5 bases of the junction left unmatched. Germline values: CDR1 SGHRS, CDR2 YFSETQ. The CDR3 bases are TGCGCCAGCAGCTTTAGCGGGATCCCTCAAGAGACCCAGTACTTC. As protein: CASSFSGIPQETQYF.

J is TRBJ2-3 and V is TRBV4-1; D may be TRBD1 (6 bases). V was shortened by 0 bases and J by 2 bases, with 9 bases between the two germline ends. The germline V gene has CDR1 MGHRA and CDR2 YSYEKL. The length of the CDR3 is 15 residues. The CDR3 DNA is TGCGCCAGCAGCCAAGATCAGGGGTACACAGATACGCAGTATTTT. Encoded protein: CASSQDQGYTDTQYF.

The chain is built from TRBV10-1 and TRBJ2-1; 8 positions agree with TRBD2. V lost 4 bases, J lost 5 bases, and 7 bases stayed unmatched. The CDR3 has 15 residues. Germline CDR1 reads WNHNN; CDR2 reads SYGVQD (reference sequence). In nucleotides, the CDR3 is TGCGCCAGCAGTGTCGACGGGAGGGTCAACAATGAGCAGTTCTTC. It is translated as CASSVDGRVNNEQFF.

This clonotype was seen a handful of times. The chain uses TRBV7-6 and TRBJ2-7; possibly TRBD1 or TRBD2 for D (5 bases each). V lost 6 bases, J lost 3 bases, and 18 bases lay in between. The CDR3 has 15 amino acids. Germline V lookup: CDR1 SGHVS, CDR2 FNYEAQ. The CDR3 here is CASSPYRDGNYEQYF. The CDR3 DNA reads TGTGCCAGCAGTCCCTACCGGGACGGAAACTACGAGCAGTACTTC. Filled out from reference TRBV7-6 and TRBJ2-7, the complete variable domain reads GAGVSQSPRYKVTKRGQDVALRCDPISGHVSLYWYRQALGQGPEFLTYFNYEAQQDKSGLPNDRFSAERPEGSISTLTIQRTEQRDSAMYRCASSPYRDGNYEQYFGPGTRLTVT.

Only a few counts were recorded for this clonotype. This chain uses TRBV28 with TRBJ2-2, with 15 bases identical to TRBD2. The CDR3 extends over 21 amino acids. With 1 base clipped from V and 5 bases from J, the junction kept 14 bases outside the gene matches. The germline V gene has CDR1 MDHEN and CDR2 SYDVKM. For the CDR3, the DNA is TGTGCCAGCAGTTTATTCTCGGGACTAGCGGGAGGTTCCCCATGGACCGGGGAGCTGTTTTTT. It codes for CASSLFSGLAGGSPWTGELFF.

This clonotype was counted between two and nine times. The V gene is TRBV5-1, the J gene TRBJ2-1, with a tentative D call TRBD1 (6 bases). CDR1 is SGHRS, CDR2 YFSETQ, per germline. The CDR3 has 16 residues. V dropped 0 bases and J dropped 5 bases, with 15 bases sitting between them. As DNA, the CDR3 is TGCGCCAGCAGCTTGGTACCGGGACACCCGGACAATGAGCAGTTCTTC. This encodes CASSLVPGHPDNEQFF.

The chain employs TRBV12-3 or TRBV12-4 and TRBJ2-2, with D unresolved. This CDR3 has 14 amino acids. Trimming stripped 3 bases from V and 6 bases from J, with 11 bases between. The DNA of the CDR3 is TGTGCCAGCAGTTTTGCAGTCCTCCCCGGGGAGCTGTTTTTT. Protein product: CASSFAVLPGELFF.

The rearrangement joins TRBV12-3 or TRBV12-4 to TRBJ1-5; a weak D match, TRBD1 (5 bases). CDR3 size: 15 residues. V was trimmed by 7 bases and J by 5 bases, leaving 18 bases between them. The CDR3 bases are TGTGCCAGCACCCCGATGGGTCTAGGGGATCAGCCCCAGCATTTT. It codes for CASTPMGLGDQPQHF.

This clonotype has only a few counts. The CDR3 DNA reads TGCAGTGCTAGAGGTCATACGGGACTAGCGGGAGGAATGTACAATGAGCAGTTCTTC. Protein: CSARGHTGLAGGMYNEQFF. The chain uses TRBV20-1 and TRBJ2-1; 15 bases align to TRBD2. The trim removed 1 base at V and 4 bases at J, leaving 11 bases unmatched. The germline V gene has CDR1 DFQATT and CDR2 SNEGSKA (reference sequence). The CDR3 sequence is 19 residues long.

This rearrangement joins TRBV7-9 to TRBJ2-5; a possible D gene is TRBD2 (6 bases). Trimming removed 3 bases from V and 0 bases from J, with 11 bases in between. The germline V gene has CDR1 SEHNR and CDR2 FQNEAQ (reference sequence). The CDR3 is 15 residues long. The CDR3 here is CASSFGTSYQETQYF. The CDR3 DNA sequence: TGTGCCAGCAGCTTCGGGACTTCGTACCAAGAGACCCAGTACTTC. Full variable domain (remainder filled in from reference TRBV7-9 and TRBJ2-5): DTGVSQNPRHKITKRGQNVTFRCDPISEHNRLYWYRQTLGQGPEFLTYFQNEAQLEKSRLLSDRFSAERPKGSFSTLEIQRTEQGDSAMYLCASSFGTSYQETQYFGPGTRLLVL.

V and J are TRBV12-3 or TRBV12-4 and TRBJ1-2; D remains ambiguous. CDR3 length: 13 residues. With 5 bases removed from V and 8 bases from J, the gap between germline ends came to 15 bases. The CDR3 DNA follows: TGTGCCAGCAGTAATAAACTTCTGGGGGGCTACACCTTC. Protein: CASSNKLLGGYTF.

V gene TRBV20-1 combines with J gene TRBJ2-3; maybe TRBD2 (6 bases). V lost 4 bases and J lost 2, with 13 bases in between. The V gene's germline CDR1 is DFQATT and CDR2 SNEGSKA (reference sequence). This CDR3 has 14 residues. Written as DNA, the CDR3 is TGCAGTGCTACGGGTGGCGGGGTCACAGATACGCAGTATTTT. Its protein product is CSATGGGVTDTQYF.

The chain is built from TRBV28 and TRBJ2-7, with 7 bases identical to TRBD1. The ends lost 7 bases at V and 1 base at J; junction bases unmatched: 13. CDR3 length: 16 amino acids. Germline V CDR1 and CDR2: MDHEN, SYDVKM. The CDR3 DNA sequence: TGTGCCAGCACCCCTAGGACAGGCCCTGGGTCCTACGAGCAGTACTTC. Amino acid sequence: CASTPRTGPGSYEQYF. Drawing the rest from reference TRBV28 and TRBJ2-7, the complete variable domain is DVKVTQSSRYLVKRTGEKVFLECVQDMDHENMFWYRQDPGLGLRLIYFSYDVKMKEKGDIPEGYSVSREKKERFSLILESASTNQTSMYLCASTPRTGPGSYEQYFGPGTRLTVT.

This clonotype was found many times. The chain carries TRBV7-8 and TRBJ2-1; 9 bases map to TRBD1. The CDR3 loop spans 16 amino acids. Trimming took 4 bases from V and 5 from J; bases not matched to a gene: 9. Germline V gene lookup returns CDR1 SGHVS and CDR2 FQNEAQ. The CDR3 protein is CASSSKQGARNNEQFF. The DNA for the CDR3 is TGTGCCAGCAGCTCCAAACAGGGGGCGCGAAACAATGAGCAGTTCTTC.

The chain carries TRBV6-5 and TRBJ2-1; no reliable D call. This CDR3 has 14 residues. V was shortened by 6 bases and J by 4 bases, with 13 bases between the two germline ends. The germline CDR1 and CDR2 sequences are MNHEY and SVGAGI. The DNA of the CDR3 is TGTGCCAGCAGCGCCCTCGTAGGGTACAATGAGCAGTTCTTC. This gives the protein CASSALVGYNEQFF.

The V gene is TRBV11-2, the J gene TRBJ2-1, with D unresolved. This CDR3 is 10 amino acids long. Germline V gives CDR1 SGHAT, CDR2 FQNNGV. V was clipped by 4 bases and J by 10 bases, with 5 bases between them. The DNA of the CDR3 is TGTGCCAGCAGCTCCCAGGAGCAGTTCTTC. Translation: CASSSQEQFF.

V and J are TRBV25-1 and TRBJ1-1; D not certain. Looked up from germline, CDR1 is MGHDK and CDR2 is SYGVNS. The V end lost 6 bases, the J end lost 5 bases, and 16 bases lay between the germline ends. CDR3 length: 14 residues. CDR3 amino acids: CASSPYSTGTEAFF. As DNA, the CDR3 is TGTGCCAGCAGCCCCTATTCTACCGGAACTGAAGCTTTCTTT.